Each of the 15 T cell receptor beta chains below was sequenced from the same sample in a study of T cell repertoires in cytomegalovirus infection. TCRdb fed the reads into MiXCR, producing one record per CDR3 protein. The sample includes more than 650,000 distinct CDR3 sequences, 35% seen only once; the top ten take under 3%. The material sequenced was PBMCs. Source of these receptors: a human donor in good health (CMV status not recorded). Some clones in this sample may be carry-over from other donors' samples.

The sample holds many counts of this clonotype. CDR3 region: CASSLLIRAGETQYF. DNA of the CDR3: TGTGCCAGCAGCTTATTAATCAGGGCCGGGGAGACCCAGTACTTC. J is TRBJ2-5 and V is TRBV7-2, with TRBD1 as a possible D gene (5 bases). This CDR3 has 15 amino acids. Per the germline V gene, CDR1 is SGHTA and CDR2 is FQGNSA. V was clipped by 2 bases and J by 5 bases, with 15 bases between them.

This clonotype was recorded at least ten times. The chain joins TRBV7-2 to TRBJ2-3; 8 nucleotides match TRBD2. V was pared by 6 bases and J by 1 base, with 12 bases of the junction left unmatched. Germline CDR1 reads SGHTA; CDR2 reads FQGNSA. CDR3 size: 17 residues. CDR3 nucleotides: TGTGCCAGCAGAGCCGCCAATAGCGGGGACCGCACAGATACGCAGTATTTT. Encoded protein: CASRAANSGDRTDTQYF. Full variable domain (outside the CDR3, taken from reference TRBV7-2 and TRBJ2-3): GAGVSQSPSNKVTEKGKDVELRCDPISGHTALYWYRQSLGQGLEFLIYFQGNSAPDKSGLPSDRFSAERTGGSVSTLTIQRTQQEDSAVYLCASRAANSGDRTDTQYFGPGTRLTVL.

This clonotype was observed a few times. Its ends do not fully match the called genes, so a read error is possible. The chain recombines TRBV7-3 with TRBJ2-2; TRBD2 might be the D (5 bases). This CDR3 region has 15 residues. Germline V gene lookup returns CDR1 SGHTA and CDR2 FQGTGA. In nucleotides, the CDR3 is TGTGCCAGCAGCTTAGAGGCTACGAACACCGGGGTGCTGTTTTTT. It codes for CASSLEATNTGVLFF.

This clonotype was detected ten times or more. The V gene is TRBV11-2, the J gene TRBJ2-1; 10 bases line up with TRBD2. There are 16 residues in the CDR3. Germline loops: CDR1 SGHAT, CDR2 FQNNGV. J gave up 4 bases and V 6 bases, and 9 bases lay outside the gene matches. The CDR3 spells CASSQRLAGVYNEQFF. CDR3 sequence (DNA): TGTGCCAGCAGTCAGCGACTAGCGGGTGTATACAATGAGCAGTTCTTC. Supplemented by reference TRBV11-2 and TRBJ2-1, the full variable domain reads EAGVAQSPRYKIIEKRQSVAFWCNPISGHATLYWYQQILGQGPKLLIQFQNNGVVDDSQLPKDRFSAERLKGVDSTLKIQPAKLEDSAVYLCASSQRLAGVYNEQFFGPGTRLTVL.

This clonotype was seen a single time. A much larger clone is a single base away; this may be a read error. Lacking the conserved final phenylalanine or tryptophan, this CDR3 likely reflects a read error. J is TRBJ1-5 and V is TRBV7-8; possibly TRBD1 for D (6 bases). Germline V gene lookup returns CDR1 SGHVS and CDR2 FQNEAQ. Trimming stripped 5 bases from V and 6 bases from J, with 17 bases between. This CDR3 has 15 amino acids. The CDR3 bases are TGTGCCAGCAGCACAAGCAGGGGCCAGGTTCAGCCCCAGCATTTG. As protein: CASSTSRGQVQPQHL.

This clonotype was detected ten times or more. The chain employs TRBV11-2 and TRBJ2-4, with 9 positions matching TRBD1. The germline gives CDR1 SGHAT, CDR2 FQNNGV. This CDR3 is built from 16 residues. Losses at the gene ends were 2 bases for V and 5 bases for J; bases not matched to a gene: 7. CDR3 bases: TGTGCCAGCAGCTTATACAGGGGGCGAAAGCAAAACATTCAGTACTTC. It yields the protein CASSLYRGRKQNIQYF.

This clonotype has ten or more counts. This chain connects TRBV7-2 to TRBJ2-3; TRBD2 aligns across 11 bases. The CDR3 contains 17 residues. V shed 5 bases and J 2 bases; nucleotides not matched to a gene: 9. Germline assignment: CDR1 SGHTA and CDR2 FQGNSA. CDR3 sequence: CASSRPPSGRITDTQYF. DNA for the CDR3: TGTGCCAGCAGCCGCCCACCTAGCGGGAGGATCACAGATACGCAGTATTTT.

This chain connects TRBV27 to TRBJ2-3; perhaps TRBD1 as D (5 bases). This CDR3 region has 12 residues. Looked up from germline, CDR1 is MNHEY and CDR2 is SMNVEV (reference sequence). Trimming removed 4 bases at V and 6 bases at J, with 8 bases between. DNA for the CDR3: TGTGCCAGCAGTTCCTACAGGGATACGCAGTATTTT. Encoded protein: CASSSYRDTQYF.

There are a few counts of this clonotype. The rearrangement joins TRBV7-6 to TRBJ2-7; tentatively, D is TRBD1 or TRBD2 (5 bases each). CDR1 SGHVS and CDR2 FNYEAQ come from the germline V gene. The CDR3 runs 14 residues. The germline V and J ends were trimmed by 4 bases and 3 bases, with 13 bases remaining between them. DNA for the CDR3: TGTGCCAGCAGCTCCCGGGACGAAGACTACGAGCAGTACTTC. This codes for CASSSRDEDYEQYF. Using reference TRBV7-6 and TRBJ2-7 for the parts outside the CDR3, the full variable domain is GAGVSQSPRYKVTKRGQDVALRCDPISGHVSLYWYRQALGQGPEFLTYFNYEAQQDKSGLPNDRFSAERPEGSISTLTIQRTEQRDSAMYRCASSSRDEDYEQYFGPGTRLTVT.

The chain has TRBV28 and TRBJ2-7; the D gene is possibly TRBD1 (6 bases). This CDR3 has 13 residues. With 4 bases removed from V and 5 bases from J, the gap between germline ends came to 12 bases. Germline V gene data show CDR1 as MDHEN and CDR2 as SYDVKM. The CDR3 region has the DNA TGTGCCAGCAGTTCACGGGACACCGACGAGCAGTACTTC. Residues: CASSSRDTDEQYF. Combining the CDR3 with reference TRBV28 and TRBJ2-7 gives the whole variable domain DVKVTQSSRYLVKRTGEKVFLECVQDMDHENMFWYRQDPGLGLRLIYFSYDVKMKEKGDIPEGYSVSREKKERFSLILESASTNQTSMYLCASSSRDTDEQYFGPGTRLTVT.

This chain joins TRBV27 and TRBJ1-5; TRBD1 might be the D (5 bases). The CDR3 covers 13 residues. The germline CDR1 and CDR2 sequences are MNHEY and SMNVEV (reference sequence). Trimming pared 3 bases from V and 4 bases from J, leaving 7 bases between. This chain's CDR3 is CASSFRENQPQHF. The CDR3 coding sequence is TGTGCCAGCAGTTTCAGGGAAAATCAGCCCCAGCATTTT.

The V gene is TRBV18, the J gene TRBJ1-6; 7 nucleotides match TRBD1. V was pared by 1 base and J by 7 bases, with 4 bases of the junction left unmatched. Germline V gives CDR1 KGHSH, CDR2 LQKENI. The CDR3 totals 15 residues. CDR3 loop: CASSPLDRVNSPLHF. CDR3 DNA: TGTGCCAGCTCACCACTTGACAGGGTCAATTCACCCCTCCACTTT.

The table lists this clonotype with many counts. This chain joins TRBV7-8 and TRBJ1-5, with D maybe TRBD1 (5 bases). Between the trimmed V and J ends, which lost 2 bases and 3 bases, there was a span of 11 bases. The CDR3 has 15 residues. Germline V gene sequence: CDR1 SGHVS, CDR2 FQNEAQ. For the CDR3, the DNA is TGTGCCAGCAGCTTATTCGACAGCCTCAATCAGCCCCAGCATTTT. This translates into CASSLFDSLNQPQHF.

The chain combines TRBV5-1 with TRBJ1-1; D gene ambiguous. Per the germline V gene, CDR1 is SGHRS and CDR2 is YFSETQ. V was trimmed by 4 bases and J by 1 base, leaving 14 bases between them. This CDR3 spans 15 amino acids. CDR3 in amino acids: CASSLDGSQNTEAFF. The CDR3 DNA reads TGCGCCAGCAGCCTAGACGGGTCCCAGAACACTGAAGCTTTCTTT.

The V call is TRBV7-3, the J call TRBJ1-6; no clear D gene. The CDR3 has 13 amino acids. Germline V gives CDR1 SGHTA, CDR2 FQGTGA. V dropped 1 base and J dropped 7 bases, with 5 bases sitting between them. The CDR3 DNA sequence: TGTGCCAGCAGCTTAAGGACGAATTCACCCCTCCACTTT. Its translation is CASSLRTNSPLHF.